This record looks at one TCR beta chain sequence and its context. The protocol was immunoSEQ multiplex PCR, while the TCRdb copy is restricted to in-frame clones and leaves out a portion. The sample consists of roughly 40,000 clones, approximately 90% of them appearing once. The germline V gene has CDR1 SEHNR and CDR2 FQNEAQ (reference sequence). V was pared by 3 bases and J by 1 base, with 6 bases between. The CDR3 consists of 14 residues. This sample stems from a study of T cell changes during pregnancy in multiple sclerosis. The rearrangement joins TRBV7-9 to TRBJ2-2; D possibly corresponds to TRBD2 (6 bases). Sequenced material: CD8+ T cells from peripheral blood mononuclear cells, taken in the first trimester of pregnancy. The TCR originated in a female donor with multiple sclerosis, enrolled in a pregnancy study. This CDR3 is CASSLEGNTGELFF. The CDR3 DNA follows: TGTGCCAGCAGCTTGGAGGGGAACACCGGGGAGCTGTTTTTT.